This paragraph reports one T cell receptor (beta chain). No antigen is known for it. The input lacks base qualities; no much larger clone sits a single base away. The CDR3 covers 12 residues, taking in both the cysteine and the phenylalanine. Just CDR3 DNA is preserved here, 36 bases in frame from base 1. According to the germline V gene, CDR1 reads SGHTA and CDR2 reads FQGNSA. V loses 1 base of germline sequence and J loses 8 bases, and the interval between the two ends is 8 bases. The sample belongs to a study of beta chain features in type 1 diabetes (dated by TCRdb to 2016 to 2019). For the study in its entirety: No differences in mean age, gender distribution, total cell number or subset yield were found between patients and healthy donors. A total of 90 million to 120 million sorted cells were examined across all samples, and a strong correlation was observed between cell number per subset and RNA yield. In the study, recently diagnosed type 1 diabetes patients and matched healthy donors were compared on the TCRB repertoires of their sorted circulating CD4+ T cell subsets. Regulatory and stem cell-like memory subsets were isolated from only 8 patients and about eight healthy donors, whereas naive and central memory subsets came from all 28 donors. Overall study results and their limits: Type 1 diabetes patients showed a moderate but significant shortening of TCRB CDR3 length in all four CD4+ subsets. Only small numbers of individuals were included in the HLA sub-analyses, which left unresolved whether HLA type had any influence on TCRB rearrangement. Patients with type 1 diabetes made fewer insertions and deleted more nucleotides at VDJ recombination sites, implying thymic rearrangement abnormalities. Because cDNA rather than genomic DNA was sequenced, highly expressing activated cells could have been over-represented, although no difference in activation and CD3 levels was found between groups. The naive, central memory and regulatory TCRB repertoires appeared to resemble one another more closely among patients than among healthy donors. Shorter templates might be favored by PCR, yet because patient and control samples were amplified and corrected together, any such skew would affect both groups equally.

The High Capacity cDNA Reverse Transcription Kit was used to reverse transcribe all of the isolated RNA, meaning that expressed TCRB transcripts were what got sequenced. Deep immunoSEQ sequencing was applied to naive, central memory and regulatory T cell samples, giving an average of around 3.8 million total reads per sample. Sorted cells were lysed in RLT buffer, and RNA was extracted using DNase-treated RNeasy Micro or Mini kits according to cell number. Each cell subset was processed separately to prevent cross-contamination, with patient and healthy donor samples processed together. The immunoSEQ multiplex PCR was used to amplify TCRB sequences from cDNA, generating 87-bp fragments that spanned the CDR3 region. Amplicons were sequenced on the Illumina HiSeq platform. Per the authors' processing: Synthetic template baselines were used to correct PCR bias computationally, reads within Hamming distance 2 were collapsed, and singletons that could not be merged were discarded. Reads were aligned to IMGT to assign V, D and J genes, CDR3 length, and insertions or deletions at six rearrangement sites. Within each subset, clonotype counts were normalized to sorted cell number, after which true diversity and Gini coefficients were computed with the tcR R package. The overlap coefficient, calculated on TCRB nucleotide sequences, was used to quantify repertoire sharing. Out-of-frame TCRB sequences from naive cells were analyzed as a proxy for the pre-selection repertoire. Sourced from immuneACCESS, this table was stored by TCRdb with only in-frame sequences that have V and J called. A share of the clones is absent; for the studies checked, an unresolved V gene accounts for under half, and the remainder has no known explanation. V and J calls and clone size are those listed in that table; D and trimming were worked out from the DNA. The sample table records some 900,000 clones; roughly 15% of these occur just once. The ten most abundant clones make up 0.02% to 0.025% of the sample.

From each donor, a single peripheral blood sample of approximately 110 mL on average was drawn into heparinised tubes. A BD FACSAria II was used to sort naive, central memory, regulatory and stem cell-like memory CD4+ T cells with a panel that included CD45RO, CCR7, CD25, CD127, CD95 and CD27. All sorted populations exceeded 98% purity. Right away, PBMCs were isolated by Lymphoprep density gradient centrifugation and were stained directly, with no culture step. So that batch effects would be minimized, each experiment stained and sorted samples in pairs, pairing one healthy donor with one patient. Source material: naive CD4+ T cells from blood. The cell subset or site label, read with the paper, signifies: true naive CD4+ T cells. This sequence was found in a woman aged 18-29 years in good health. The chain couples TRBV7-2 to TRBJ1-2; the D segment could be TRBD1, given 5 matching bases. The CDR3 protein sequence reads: CASSLGGFGYTF. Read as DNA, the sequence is TGTGCCAGCAGCTTAGGGGGGTTCGGCTACACCTTC.